The 30 T cell receptor beta chains below were found in one sample sequenced in a study of blood T cell repertoires in COVID-19. Assay: immunoSEQ multiplex PCR; the TCRdb copy retains only in-frame clones and omits some. The sample lists around 300,000 clones, 85% seen once, with around 2.3% in the top ten. The sample taken for sequencing was PBMCs or T cells enriched from blood (not recorded which). The receptor set was obtained from a woman aged 45-65 years who had recovered from COVID-19.

J is TRBJ1-1 and V is TRBV7-3; D possibly corresponds to TRBD1 (6 bases). Deletions cut 1 base from V and 4 bases from J, with 10 bases between. Germline CDR1 SGHTA, CDR2 FQGTGA. The CDR3 loop spans 14 amino acids. The chain's CDR3 is CASSLSGGVTEAFF. CDR3 bases: TGTGCCAGCAGCTTAAGTGGGGGCGTCACTGAAGCTTTCTTT.

This chain links TRBV13 with TRBJ2-5; weak D call: TRBD2 (6 bases). V was clipped by 5 bases and J by 4 bases, with 14 bases between them. The CDR3 is 14 residues long. CDR1 is PRHDT, CDR2 FYEKMQ, per germline (reference sequence). As DNA, the CDR3 is TGTGCCAGCAGCCACTCCGGGGAGGTAGAGACCCAGTACTTC. It translates to CASSHSGEVETQYF.

The chain carries TRBV7-9 and TRBJ1-1; no firm D call. The CDR3 covers 14 residues. Germline V gene sequence: CDR1 SEHNR, CDR2 FQNEAQ (reference sequence). Deletions cut 6 bases from V and 2 bases from J, with 13 bases between. DNA of the CDR3: TGTGCCAGCAGTTCAGACACGGGAAACACTGAAGCTTTCTTT. Protein: CASSSDTGNTEAFF.

This sequence joins TRBV5-1 and TRBJ1-2, with 8 bases aligning to TRBD1. This CDR3 spans 17 amino acids. Germline V gene data show CDR1 as SGHRS and CDR2 as YFSETQ. V lost 0 bases and J lost 4; bases outside the gene matches: 11. Here the CDR3 DNA reads TGCGCCAGCAGCTTGGTGGTGGGCAGGGGGCTCGGCTATGGCTACACCTTC. Translation: CASSLVVGRGLGYGYTF.

This chain joins TRBV6-5 and TRBJ1-2; 7 bases are shared with TRBD1. Unmatched junction bases numbered 8, after V lost 7 bases and J lost 0 bases. Germline CDR1 reads MNHEY; CDR2 reads SVGAGI. This CDR3 comprises 15 residues. The CDR3 DNA follows: TGTGCCAGCACCAGCGACAGGGCCGCTAACTATGGCTACACCTTC. It encodes CASTSDRAANYGYTF.

The rearrangement links TRBV30 to TRBJ1-5; D possibly corresponds to TRBD1 (6 bases). The germline V and J ends were trimmed by 2 bases and 3 bases, with 8 bases remaining between them. The CDR3 covers 13 residues. The germline V gene has CDR1 GTSNPN and CDR2 SVGIG (reference sequence). CDR3 protein: CAWSWDTNQPQHF. The DNA of the CDR3 is TGTGCCTGGAGTTGGGACACCAATCAGCCCCAGCATTTT. Full variable domain (missing parts from reference TRBV30 and TRBJ1-5): SQTIHQWPATLVQPVGSPLSLECTVEGTSNPNLYWYRQAAGRGLQLLFYSVGIGQISSEVPQNLSASRPQDRQFILSSKKLLLSDSGFYLCAWSWDTNQPQHFGDGTRLSIL.

CDR3 in amino acids: CSASERVYNQPQHF. DNA of the CDR3: TGCAGTGCTAGTGAGAGGGTCTACAATCAGCCCCAGCATTTT. The J gene is TRBJ1-5, the V gene TRBV20-1; D is ambiguous. The CDR3 covers 14 residues. Germline assignment: CDR1 DFQATT and CDR2 SNEGSKA (reference sequence). V shed 3 bases and J shed 3 bases, with 12 bases lying between them.

This sequence joins TRBV28 and TRBJ1-1; 10 bases match TRBD1. V gave up 4 bases and J gave up 4 bases; unmatched junction bases: 6. The germline gives CDR1 MDHEN, CDR2 SYDVKM. CDR3 length equals 15 residues. Here the CDR3 DNA reads TGTGCCAGCAGTTCCTCCGGGACAGGGGTCACTGAAGCTTTCTTT. Protein product: CASSSSGTGVTEAFF.

CDR3 bases: TGTGCCAGCTCACCTGGCTGGACTAATGAAAAACTGTTTTTT. Translated, it gives CASSPGWTNEKLFF. V gene TRBV18 combines with J gene TRBJ1-4; D uncertain. Deletions cut 3 bases from V and 2 bases from J, with 7 bases between. CDR1 is KGHSH and CDR2 is LQKENI in the germline V gene. CDR3 length: 14 residues.

This clone came up once. The chain combines TRBV6-2 or TRBV6-3 with TRBJ2-7; D uncertain. The CDR3 contains 13 residues. V was cut by 5 bases and J by 3 bases, with 11 bases left in between. The germline V gene encodes CDR1 MNHEY and CDR2 SVGEGT. CDR3 sequence reads: CASSRAENYEQYF. In nucleotides, the CDR3 is TGTGCCAGCAGTAGAGCTGAGAACTACGAGCAGTACTTC.

The chain is built from TRBV5-1 and TRBJ2-7, with 7 bases aligning to TRBD1. V lost 4 bases to trimming and J lost 3 bases; unmatched junction nucleotides: 10. This CDR3 comprises 15 residues. Germline V gene lookup returns CDR1 SGHRS and CDR2 YFSETQ. In DNA, the CDR3 is TGCGCCAGCAGCGTTGGGACAGCGCAAATCTACGAGCAGTACTTC. Amino acids: CASSVGTAQIYEQYF.

This clone turned up a few times. The chain joins TRBV9 to TRBJ1-2, with D unclear. CDR3 length equals 14 residues. Germline CDR1 and CDR2: SGDLS and YYNGEE. V was clipped by 0 bases and J by 1 base, with 7 bases between them. The DNA of the CDR3 is TGTGCCAGCAGCGTAGCCTTAAATAACTATGGCTACACCTTC. Its protein product is CASSVALNNYGYTF.

V usage is TRBV19 and J usage is TRBJ1-4; D may be TRBD1 (5 bases). The CDR3 has 13 amino acids. V lost 4 bases and J lost 10, with 13 bases in between. Germline assignment: CDR1 LNHDA and CDR2 SQIVND (reference sequence). This CDR3 is CASSNQGLGKLFF. CDR3 sequence (DNA): TGTGCCAGTAGTAACCAGGGATTGGGAAAACTGTTTTTT.

The gene calls are TRBV9 and TRBJ1-2, with a possible D match to TRBD1 (6 bases). The CDR3 covers 13 residues. The V gene lost 7 bases and the J gene lost 4 bases, with 14 bases spanning the gap. Germline assignment: CDR1 SGDLS and CDR2 YYNGEE. The CDR3 nucleotides read TGTGCCAGCCGGGGGGACAACCTCTATGGCTACACCTTC. Protein sequence: CASRGDNLYGYTF.

The J gene is TRBJ2-3, the V gene TRBV29-1, with 7 bases fitting TRBD1. Trimming took 7 bases from V and 2 from J; bases not matched to a gene: 9. This CDR3 region has 14 residues. Germline V lookup: CDR1 SQVTM, CDR2 ANQGSEA. CDR3 sequence reads: CSARQGRVTDTQYF. CDR3 DNA: TGCAGCGCAAGACAGGGAAGGGTCACAGATACGCAGTATTTT.

This chain joins TRBV6-2 or TRBV6-3 and TRBJ2-7; 10 nucleotides align to TRBD2. The V segment lost 6 bases and the J segment 6 bases; nucleotides outside the gene matches: 14. Germline assignment: CDR1 MNHEY and CDR2 SVGEGT. The CDR3 has 16 residues. The CDR3 sequence is CASSPAAYSGRFEQYF. The CDR3 region has the DNA TGTGCCAGCAGCCCTGCTGCGTATAGCGGGAGGTTCGAGCAGTACTTC.

The V gene is TRBV19, the J gene TRBJ1-5, with D possibly being TRBD1 (6 bases). V lost 3 bases, J lost 7 bases, and 16 bases lay in between. The V gene's germline CDR1 is LNHDA and CDR2 SQIVND (reference sequence). The CDR3 is made up of 15 amino acids. CDR3 protein: CASSILGATGQPQHF. The CDR3, as DNA: TGTGCCAGTAGTATTTTGGGGGCGACAGGACAGCCCCAGCATTTT. Complete variable domain (other parts from reference TRBV19 and TRBJ1-5): DGGITQSPKYLFRKEGQNVTLSCEQNLNHDAMYWYRQDPGQGLRLIYYSQIVNDFQKGDIAEGYSVSREKKESFPLTVTSAQKNPTAFYLCASSILGATGQPQHFGDGTRLSIL.

Concerning this clone itself: A junction end diverges from the germline sequence, so it may reflect a read error. This chain uses TRBV5-4 with TRBJ2-3; 9 nucleotides match TRBD1. CDR3 length equals 15 residues. The germline V gene has CDR1 SGHNT and CDR2 YYREEE (reference sequence). Written as DNA, the CDR3 is TGTGCCAGCAGCCTACAGGGGGCAGGCACAGATACACAGTATTTT. The encoded protein is CASSLQGAGTDTQYF.

The chain links TRBV7-6 to TRBJ2-3; TRBD2 matches at 8 bases. The V gene end was trimmed by 0 bases and the J gene end by 4 bases; junction bases not matched to a gene: 9. In germline, CDR1 is SGHVS, CDR2 FNYEAQ. This CDR3 has 17 residues. CDR3 amino acids: CASSLAHAGGNPDTQYF. CDR3 nucleotides: TGTGCCAGCAGCTTAGCGCACGCGGGGGGCAATCCAGATACGCAGTATTTT.

This chain joins TRBV3-1 (or the pseudogene TRBV3-2) and TRBJ2-5, with 12 bases identical to TRBD2. Germline V CDR1 and CDR2: LGHDT, YNNKEL (reference sequence). V shed 5 bases, J shed 4 bases, and the junction held 8 bases outside the gene matches. The CDR3 sequence is 16 residues long. The CDR3 here is CASSRTSGGPGETQYF. CDR3 DNA: TGTGCCAGCAGCAGAACTAGCGGGGGGCCGGGAGAGACCCAGTACTTC.

The chain links TRBV19 to TRBJ1-5, with 8 bases identical to TRBD1. The V gene's germline CDR1 is LNHDA and CDR2 SQIVND (reference sequence). The CDR3 covers 13 residues. V lost 9 bases to trimming and J lost 4 bases; unmatched junction nucleotides: 5. CDR3 region: CASKGQANQPQHF. In DNA form, the CDR3 reads TGTGCCAGCAAGGGACAGGCGAATCAGCCCCAGCATTTT.

V is TRBV6-1 and J is TRBJ2-5; D gene unclear. Trimming left V 1 base short and J 1 base short, with 7 bases between. The CDR3 extends over 14 amino acids. CDR1 is MNHNS and CDR2 is SASEGT in the germline V gene. Here the CDR3 reads CASSEGPGQETQYF. The DNA of the CDR3 is TGTGCCAGCAGTGAAGGCCCGGGCCAAGAGACCCAGTACTTC.

This clone has only a few counts. The rearrangement uses TRBV9 and TRBJ2-3; 14 positions agree with TRBD2. The ends lost 3 bases at V and 6 bases at J; junction bases unmatched: 9. CDR1 is SGDLS and CDR2 is YYNGEE in the germline V gene. CDR3 size: 17 residues. CDR3 sequence reads: CASSARTSGGLRDTQYF. Written as DNA, the CDR3 is TGTGCCAGCAGCGCCCGGACTAGCGGGGGGCTTAGGGATACGCAGTATTTT.

Turning to this clone: This specimen includes other DNA sequences encoding the same CDR3. The chain employs TRBV12-3 or TRBV12-4 and TRBJ2-5; TRBD2 is a possible D gene (5 bases). Between the trimmed V and J ends, which lost 3 bases and 3 bases, there was a span of 5 bases. CDR3 size: 12 residues. CDR3 region: CASSFGEETQYF. The DNA for the CDR3 is TGTGCCAGCAGTTTCGGGGAAGAGACCCAGTACTTC.

For this clone: Within the sample, other DNA sequences also encode this same CDR3. The V gene is TRBV5-1, the J gene TRBJ1-5; D remains ambiguous. The CDR3 contains 13 residues. With 4 bases removed from V and 2 bases from J, the gap between germline ends came to 7 bases. Germline V lookup: CDR1 SGHRS, CDR2 YFSETQ. The CDR3 DNA is TGCGCCAGCAGCCTCCGGGGCAATCAGCCCCAGCATTTT. Encoded protein: CASSLRGNQPQHF. Together with reference TRBV5-1 and TRBJ1-5, the CDR3 gives the full variable domain: KAGVTQTPRYLIKTRGQQVTLSCSPISGHRSVSWYQQTPGQGLQFLFEYFSETQRNKGNFPGRFSGRQFSNSRSEMNVSTLELGDSALYLCASSLRGNQPQHFGDGTRLSIL.

The chain links TRBV6-2 or TRBV6-3 to TRBJ1-5, with TRBD1 as a possible D gene (5 bases). Germline CDR1 is MNHEY and CDR2 is SVGEGT. Trimming cost V 6 bases and J 3 bases, with 15 bases left between them. This CDR3 region has 15 residues. CDR3 residues: CASSPVGGYNQPQHF. CDR3 sequence (DNA): TGTGCCAGCAGCCCTGTGGGGGGTTACAATCAGCCCCAGCATTTT.

This CDR3 is CASSPVGTGELFF. The DNA of the CDR3 is TGTGCCAGCTCTCCCGTCGGCACCGGGGAGCTGTTTTTT. V is TRBV6-5 and J is TRBJ2-2; D ambiguous. Trimming removed 8 bases from V and 4 bases from J, with 11 bases in between. Per the germline V gene, CDR1 is MNHEY and CDR2 is SVGAGI. The length of the CDR3 is 13 residues.

The V and J genes are TRBV11-2 and TRBJ2-1; TRBD1 matches at 7 bases. Germline V lookup: CDR1 SGHAT, CDR2 FQNNGV. This CDR3 comprises 16 residues. Unmatched junction bases numbered 9, after V lost 5 bases and J lost 2 bases. In DNA form, the CDR3 reads TGTGCCAGCAGCCCACCCGGGACAGAGACCTACAATGAGCAGTTCTTC. Translated: CASSPPGTETYNEQFF.

The chain employs TRBV14 and TRBJ1-6; no clear D. V was clipped by 0 bases and J by 14 bases, with 11 bases between them. This CDR3 spans 13 amino acids. Germline CDR1 reads SGHDN; CDR2 reads FVKESK. The CDR3 DNA follows: TGTGCCAGCAGCCAAGATCGAGGTTTTTCCCTCCACTTT. Translating gives CASSQDRGFSLHF.

The CDR3 loop is CASSDQSPGRGGNGYTF. For the CDR3, the DNA is TGTGCCAGCAGTGATCAAAGTCCCGGTAGGGGAGGAAATGGCTACACCTTC. The V and J genes are TRBV28 and TRBJ1-2; the D gene is possibly TRBD1 (5 bases). The CDR3 contains 17 residues. CDR1 and CDR2 from the germline V gene are MDHEN and SYDVKM. The V and J ends lost 5 bases and 6 bases respectively, with 25 bases between them.